The 27 T cell receptor beta chains below all came from one sample that was sequenced in a study of blood T cell repertoires in COVID-19. Generated by immunoSEQ multiplex PCR, the TCRdb table keeps only in-frame clones and is missing some. The table shows about 86,000 clones, with 80% to 90% occurring only once. Sequenced sample: PBMCs or T cells enriched from blood (not recorded which). These TCRs come from a woman between 45 and 60 years old with acute COVID-19.

The J gene is TRBJ2-2, the V gene TRBV10-3; 7 bases map to TRBD1. The germline V gene encodes CDR1 ENHRY and CDR2 SYGVKD. The CDR3 loop spans 16 amino acids. J gave up 3 bases and V 6 bases, and 10 bases lay outside the gene matches. The CDR3 sequence is CAIRKYRGTDTGELFF. In DNA form, the CDR3 reads TGTGCCATCAGGAAGTACAGGGGTACGGACACCGGGGAGCTGTTTTTT.

This clone has more than one count but fewer than ten. V gene TRBV5-4 combines with J gene TRBJ1-2; 10 bases map to TRBD1. V lost 0 bases to trimming and J lost 7 bases; unmatched junction nucleotides: 6. Germline CDR1 SGHNT, CDR2 YYREEE (reference sequence). There are 15 residues in the CDR3. CDR3 loop: CASSLAGQGGGGYTF. In nucleotides, the CDR3 is TGTGCCAGCAGCTTGGCCGGACAGGGGGGTGGTGGCTACACCTTC.

The V call is TRBV7-2, the J call TRBJ1-5; no clear D. The CDR3 is made up of 14 amino acids. Per germline, CDR1 SGHTA and CDR2 FQGNSA. Trimming pared 3 bases from V and 1 base from J, leaving 7 bases between. The DNA of the CDR3 is TGTGCCAGCAGCTTCCCTCGGAGCAATCAGCCCCAGCATTTT. Translated: CASSFPRSNQPQHF.

This sequence joins TRBV28 and TRBJ1-1, with 7 bases identical to TRBD1. The trim removed 3 bases at V and 1 base at J, leaving 8 bases unmatched. CDR1 is MDHEN, CDR2 SYDVKM, per germline. This CDR3 has 16 amino acids. CDR3 bases: TGTGCCAGCAGTTTCCCCAAACAGGGGTGGAACACTGAAGCTTTCTTT. Protein: CASSFPKQGWNTEAFF.

The genes are TRBV27 and TRBJ1-1; 10 nucleotides match TRBD1. The V and J ends lost 2 bases and 4 bases, in that order; junction bases with no gene match: 10. The length of the CDR3 is 17 residues. Germline V lookup: CDR1 MNHEY, CDR2 SMNVEV (reference sequence). The CDR3 region has the DNA TGTGCCAGCAGTTTACGCGGGACAGGGGACGGGGGCACTGAAGCTTTCTTT. Protein product: CASSLRGTGDGGTEAFF.

This clone was recorded once. The CDR3 spells CASSEGDYQETQYF. DNA for the CDR3: TGCGCCAGCAGTGAGGGGGACTACCAAGAGACCCAGTACTTC. The chain is built from TRBV10-1 and TRBJ2-5; D may be TRBD2 (6 bases). The V gene lost 2 bases and the J gene lost 0 bases, with 7 bases spanning the gap. The CDR3 totals 14 residues. Germline CDR1 WNHNN, CDR2 SYGVQD (reference sequence).

This chain uses TRBV7-9 with TRBJ2-5; maybe TRBD1 (6 bases). Germline V gives CDR1 SEHNR, CDR2 FQNEAQ (reference sequence). Trimming shortened V by 5 bases and J by 5 bases, and 12 bases separated the two germline ends. The CDR3 length is 13 residues. The CDR3 here is CASSITGYETQYF. The CDR3 DNA follows: TGTGCCAGCAGCATAACAGGGTACGAGACCCAGTACTTC. Full variable domain (outside the CDR3, taken from reference TRBV7-9 and TRBJ2-5): DTGVSQNPRHKITKRGQNVTFRCDPISEHNRLYWYRQTLGQGPEFLTYFQNEAQLEKSRLLSDRFSAERPKGSFSTLEIQRTEQGDSAMYLCASSITGYETQYFGPGTRLLVL.

The J gene is TRBJ1-2, the V gene TRBV7-2; TRBD1 aligns across 9 bases. The V gene end was trimmed by 3 bases and the J gene end by 8 bases; junction bases not matched to a gene: 10. Germline CDR1 SGHTA, CDR2 FQGNSA. The CDR3 contains 15 residues. Written as DNA, the CDR3 is TGTGCCAGCAGCTTCCCTCAGACAGGGGGTGTAGGCTACACCTTC. Protein: CASSFPQTGGVGYTF. The variable domain in full, completed from reference TRBV7-2 and TRBJ1-2, reads GAGVSQSPSNKVTEKGKDVELRCDPISGHTALYWYRQSLGQGLEFLIYFQGNSAPDKSGLPSDRFSAERTGGSVSTLTIQRTQQEDSAVYLCASSFPQTGGVGYTFGSGTRLTVV.

The chain has TRBV9 and TRBJ1-6; TRBD1 agrees at 9 bases. Germline V lookup: CDR1 SGDLS, CDR2 YYNGEE. J was trimmed by 7 bases and V by 4 bases; bases with no gene match: 6. The CDR3 is 15 residues long. Here the CDR3 DNA reads TGTGCCAGCAGCCCCGGGACAGGGAAGAATTCACCCCTCCACTTT. Protein sequence: CASSPGTGKNSPLHF.

V is TRBV9 and J is TRBJ2-7, with 9 positions matching TRBD2. Germline assignment: CDR1 SGDLS and CDR2 YYNGEE. The V segment lost 0 bases and the J segment 4 bases; nucleotides outside the gene matches: 5. The CDR3 length is 15 residues. CDR3 DNA sequence: TGTGCCAGCAGCGTAGCGGCTAGCGGGGTATACGAGCAGTACTTC. This encodes CASSVAASGVYEQYF.

The V gene is TRBV6-5, the J gene TRBJ1-1; 9 bases match TRBD1. The J segment lost 10 bases and the V segment lost 5 bases, leaving 8 bases of the junction unmatched. The CDR3 is 13 amino acids. Per the germline V gene, CDR1 is MNHEY and CDR2 is SVGAGI. The CDR3 DNA sequence: TGTGCCAGCAGTCGCCGGACAGGGGAAGGAGCTTTCTTT. Translating it yields CASSRRTGEGAFF.

This chain's CDR3 is CASSRDRGYEPQHF. DNA of the CDR3: TGTGCCAGCAGTAGGGACAGGGGGTATGAGCCCCAGCATTTT. The chain carries TRBV2 and TRBJ1-5; 11 nucleotides agree with TRBD1. CDR3 length: 14 residues. The V gene's germline CDR1 is SNHLY and CDR2 FYNNEI. V was pared by 5 bases and J by 8 bases, with 5 bases of the junction left unmatched.

The chain joins TRBV2 to TRBJ1-4, with D possibly matching TRBD1 (5 bases). From germline, CDR1 is SNHLY and CDR2 FYNNEI. The CDR3 covers 13 residues. The V end lost 4 bases, the J end lost 7 bases, and 10 bases lay between the germline ends. The CDR3 DNA follows: TGTGCCAGCAGTGCTCAGGGAGGTGAAAAACTGTTTTTT. This encodes CASSAQGGEKLFF.

The chain couples TRBV6-1 to TRBJ2-7; 9 bases map to TRBD1. The CDR3 extends over 15 amino acids. Germline loops: CDR1 MNHNS, CDR2 SASEGT. J gave up 5 bases and V 3 bases, and 8 bases lay outside the gene matches. The CDR3 nucleotides are TGTGCCAGCAGTGAGCCCGGGACAGGGAGGGACGAGCAGTACTTC. Its protein is CASSEPGTGRDEQYF.

V gene TRBV2 combines with J gene TRBJ1-1; D is unresolved. Germline CDR1 reads SNHLY; CDR2 reads FYNNEI. Trimming took 10 bases from V and 0 from J, leaving 6 bases between them. This CDR3 is built from 11 residues. For the CDR3, the DNA is TGTGCCAACCAGATGAACACTGAAGCTTTCTTT. Translation: CANQMNTEAFF. Together with reference TRBV2 and TRBJ1-1, the CDR3 gives the full variable domain: EPEVTQTPSHQVTQMGQEVILRCVPISNHLYFYWYRQILGQKVEFLVSFYNNEISEKSEIFDDQFSVERPDGSNFTLKIRSTKLEDSAMYFCANQMNTEAFFGQGTRLTVV.

The chain joins TRBV6-6 to TRBJ1-4, with TRBD1 as a possible D gene (6 bases). This CDR3 is built from 15 residues. Germline V gene sequence: CDR1 MNHNY, CDR2 SVGAGI (reference sequence). Trimming stripped 7 bases from V and 0 bases from J, with 12 bases between. CDR3 sequence reads: CASNGQHATNEKLFF. The CDR3, as DNA: TGTGCCAGCAACGGACAGCACGCAACTAATGAAAAACTGTTTTTT.

The chain employs TRBV7-8 and TRBJ2-2; 11 nucleotides align to TRBD2. The trim removed 2 bases at V and 4 bases at J, leaving 9 bases unmatched. The length of the CDR3 is 18 residues. Germline CDR1 is SGHVS and CDR2 is FQNEAQ. The CDR3 reads CASSLLGLAGGGTGELFF. In nucleotides, the CDR3 is TGTGCCAGCAGCTTACTGGGGCTAGCGGGAGGCGGCACCGGGGAGCTGTTTTTT.

The rearrangement links TRBV30 to TRBJ1-1; D is possibly TRBD1 (6 bases). Germline V lookup: CDR1 GTSNPN, CDR2 SVGIG (reference sequence). The CDR3 has 16 amino acids. The V end was cut by 4 bases, the J end by 0 bases, with 18 bases between. The CDR3 region is CAWKQVRTGMNTEAFF. DNA for the CDR3: TGTGCCTGGAAACAGGTCCGAACAGGGATGAACACTGAAGCTTTCTTT.

This clone was observed once. The V gene is TRBV13, the J gene TRBJ1-5; D gene ambiguous. This CDR3 region has 13 residues. Trimming took off 6 bases at V and 0 bases at J, with 6 bases between the two ends. Per germline, CDR1 PRHDT and CDR2 FYEKMQ (reference sequence). The CDR3 nucleotides read TGTGCCAGCAGGACATATAGCAATCAGCCCCAGCATTTT. Translating it yields CASRTYSNQPQHF.

Only one count was recorded for this clone. The rearrangement links TRBV30 to TRBJ2-3, with D perhaps TRBD2 (6 bases). The V gene's germline CDR1 is GTSNPN and CDR2 SVGIG (reference sequence). The CDR3 covers 14 residues. V was cut by 5 bases and J by 2 bases, with 14 bases left in between. The CDR3 region is CAWSSGTYTDTQYF. CDR3 nucleotide sequence: TGTGCCTGGTCGTCCGGGACTTACACAGATACGCAGTATTTT.

This clone was observed a single time. The V and J genes are TRBV18 and TRBJ1-2, with TRBD1 identical over 8 bases. The length of the CDR3 is 15 residues. V dropped 4 bases and J dropped 0; count of bases not matched to a gene: 4. From germline, CDR1 is KGHSH and CDR2 LQKENI. Written as DNA, the CDR3 is TGTGCCAGCTCACAACAGGGGGAAGCTAACTATGGCTACACCTTC. Its translation is CASSQQGEANYGYTF.

The chain uses TRBV4-3 and TRBJ2-3, with 7 bases matching TRBD2. The CDR3 totals 17 residues. Germline V gene lookup returns CDR1 LGHNA and CDR2 YSLEER. V was pared by 1 base and J by 2 bases, with 9 bases of the junction left unmatched. The CDR3 coding sequence is TGCGCCAGCAGCCAAGGTCGGGCTAGCGGCCCCACAGATACGCAGTATTTT. This codes for CASSQGRASGPTDTQYF.

This chain connects TRBV7-2 to TRBJ1-2, with 8 bases lining up with TRBD1. V was pared by 5 bases and J by 3 bases, with 8 bases of the junction left unmatched. The CDR3 runs 15 residues. Germline assignment: CDR1 SGHTA and CDR2 FQGNSA. This CDR3 reads CASSPTDRGDYGYTF. The DNA of the CDR3 is TGTGCCAGCAGCCCAACCGACAGGGGTGACTATGGCTACACCTTC.

The chain couples TRBV6-5 to TRBJ2-7; 7 positions match TRBD1. The CDR3 length is 12 residues. Germline CDR1 reads MNHEY; CDR2 reads SVGAGI. V shed 7 bases and J 7 bases; nucleotides not matched to a gene: 7. CDR3 region: CASIQGIREQYF. CDR3 nucleotide sequence: TGTGCCAGCATACAGGGGATTCGGGAGCAGTACTTC.

The chain carries TRBV7-2 and TRBJ2-1, with 7 bases lining up with TRBD2. The CDR3 has 18 amino acids. Losses at the gene ends were 3 bases for V and 6 bases for J; bases not matched to a gene: 17. Germline CDR1 SGHTA, CDR2 FQGNSA. For the CDR3, the DNA is TGTGCCAGCAGCTTTTTCCCAGTCTCAAGACTAGCTTTCAATGAGCAGTTCTTC. Translating gives CASSFFPVSRLAFNEQFF.

V is TRBV6-1 and J is TRBJ2-1; 12 bases fit TRBD2. The CDR3 has 18 amino acids. Per the germline V gene, CDR1 is MNHNS and CDR2 is SASEGT. Losses at the gene ends were 2 bases for V and 0 bases for J; bases not matched to a gene: 5. CDR3 in DNA: TGTGCCAGCAGTGAACCGGGACTAGCGGGTAGCTCCTACAATGAGCAGTTCTTC. Translated: CASSEPGLAGSSYNEQFF.

The rearrangement uses TRBV4-1 and TRBJ1-1; D might be TRBD1 (6 bases). V dropped 0 bases and J dropped 4 bases, with 12 bases sitting between them. CDR1 and CDR2 from the germline V gene are MGHRA and YSYEKL. The CDR3 has 15 residues. CDR3 protein: CASSQDLDRPTEAFF. The CDR3 nucleotides are TGCGCCAGCAGCCAAGATTTAGACAGGCCCACTGAAGCTTTCTTT.